The source of this T cell receptor (beta chain) is a study of OX40 agonist ivuxolimab in advanced cancers. For the study at large: Patients received ivuxolimab, an agonistic anti-OX40 (CD134) antibody.

Data came from immunoSEQ multiplex PCR; TCRdb stores just in-frame clones and leaves some out. The repertoire has around 60,000 clones, about 89% of them found once; the top ten carry 0.75% to 0.9%. Concerning this clone itself: Its antigen is as yet unknown.

CDR3 length: 15 amino acids. V was trimmed by 3 bases and J by 0 bases, leaving 13 bases between them. The V gene's germline CDR1 is SGDLS and CDR2 YYNGEE. Findings of the study overall: There was clonal expansion of CD4+ and CD8+ blood T cells by week 6 at 0.1 to 3.0 mg/kg.

The TCR originated in an adult with an advanced solid tumor such as melanoma, head and neck, liver or kidney cancer. Sequenced material: CD4+ or CD8+ T cells sorted from blood, taken in a trial of the OX40 agonist ivuxolimab. The chain recombines TRBV9 with TRBJ2-7; no reliable D call. The CDR3 DNA sequence: TGTGCCAGCAGCGCAACCGGGTCGAGCTCCTACGAGCAGTACTTC. Its protein is CASSATGSSSYEQYF. Filled out from reference TRBV9 and TRBJ2-7, the complete variable domain reads DSGVTQTPKHLITATGQRVTLRCSPRSGDLSVYWYQQSLDQGLQFLIQYYNGEERAKGNILERFSAQQFPDLHSELNLSSLELGDSALYFCASSATGSSSYEQYFGPGTRLTVT.